These 10 T cell receptor beta chains share one sample of origin, sequenced in a study of blood T cell repertoires in COVID-19. Clones were sequenced by immunoSEQ multiplex PCR, and TCRdb holds only the in-frame ones, with some missing. The sample carries 150,000 to 200,000 clones, over 80% recorded once. The sequencing input was peripheral blood. These receptors were obtained from a woman aged 70-85 years with COVID-19, enrolled during active disease.

This rearrangement joins TRBV7-3 to TRBJ2-5; TRBD1 is a possible D gene (6 bases). The V gene lost 8 bases and the J gene lost 5 bases, with 12 bases spanning the gap. The CDR3 consists of 12 residues. The germline V gene has CDR1 SGHTA and CDR2 FQGTGA. The CDR3 is CASDHQGETQYF. The CDR3 coding sequence is TGTGCCAGCGATCATCAGGGGGAGACCCAGTACTTC. Full variable domain (missing parts from reference TRBV7-3 and TRBJ2-5): GAGVSQTPSNKVTEKGKYVELRCDPISGHTALYWYRQSLGQGPEFLIYFQGTGAADDSGLPNDRFFAVRPEGSVSTLKIQRTERGDSAVYLCASDHQGETQYFGPGTRLLVL.

The genes are TRBV4-1 and TRBJ1-5; D uncertain. The CDR3 loop spans 13 amino acids. V was cut by 2 bases and J by 1 base, with 3 bases left in between. Per germline, CDR1 MGHRA and CDR2 YSYEKL. The CDR3 here is CASSQSSNQPQHF. Written as DNA, the CDR3 is TGCGCCAGCAGCCAAAGCAGCAATCAGCCCCAGCATTTT.

The chain links TRBV4-3 to TRBJ1-2; 7 positions match TRBD1. Trimming at V came to 4 bases and at J to 5 bases, leaving 7 bases not matched to a gene. Germline V gene sequence: CDR1 LGHNA, CDR2 YSLEER. The CDR3 totals 14 residues. This CDR3 reads CASSPGQVRYGYTF. DNA of the CDR3: TGCGCCAGCAGCCCAGGACAGGTTCGGTATGGCTACACCTTC.

V is TRBV2 and J is TRBJ1-5, with TRBD1 matching 7 bases. The CDR3 is made up of 17 amino acids. V lost 7 bases to trimming and J lost 3 bases; unmatched junction nucleotides: 15. Germline CDR1 and CDR2: SNHLY and FYNNEI. CDR3 amino acids: CASNPRQGQQNNQPQHF. In DNA, the CDR3 is TGTGCCAGCAATCCGAGACAGGGACAGCAAAACAATCAGCCCCAGCATTTT. Combining the CDR3 with reference TRBV2 and TRBJ1-5 gives the whole variable domain EPEVTQTPSHQVTQMGQEVILRCVPISNHLYFYWYRQILGQKVEFLVSFYNNEISEKSEIFDDQFSVERPDGSNFTLKIRSTKLEDSAMYFCASNPRQGQQNNQPQHFGDGTRLSIL.

This clone came up once. CDR3 coding DNA: TGTGCCAGCAGCCGCACGGGACACCGGAACACTGAAGCTTTCTTT. As protein: CASSRTGHRNTEAFF. This chain connects TRBV7-8 to TRBJ1-1, with D maybe TRBD1 (6 bases). This CDR3 contains 15 residues. CDR1 SGHVS and CDR2 FQNEAQ come from the germline V gene. Trimming removed 5 bases from V and 1 base from J, with 14 bases in between.

V and J are TRBV10-2 and TRBJ2-1, with TRBD2 matching over 14 bases. CDR3 length equals 17 residues. Germline V gene sequence: CDR1 WSHSY, CDR2 SAAADI. J lost 4 bases, V lost 8 bases, and 10 bases had no gene match. In nucleotides, the CDR3 is TGCGCCAGCCGCGGGACTAGCGGGAGCCGAGGGTACAATGAGCAGTTCTTC. As protein: CASRGTSGSRGYNEQFF.

This clone was observed a few times. The chain is built from TRBV27 and TRBJ2-1; 7 bases match TRBD2. Germline loops: CDR1 MNHEY, CDR2 SMNVEV (reference sequence). CDR3 size: 15 residues. V lost 6 bases to trimming and J lost 0 bases; unmatched junction nucleotides: 5. The CDR3 is CASRLAVGSYNEQFF. The CDR3 nucleotides read TGTGCCAGCAGGCTAGCGGTAGGCTCCTACAATGAGCAGTTCTTC.

This clone has just a few counts. The genes are TRBV20-1 and TRBJ1-1; D remains ambiguous. The CDR3 is made up of 11 amino acids. Germline V CDR1 and CDR2: DFQATT, SNEGSKA (reference sequence). The V end was cut by 0 bases, the J end by 10 bases, with 9 bases between. The CDR3 sequence is CSARDKFGAFF. As DNA, the CDR3 is TGCAGTGCTAGAGATAAGTTCGGAGCTTTCTTT.

This chain links TRBV2 with TRBJ2-7, with D perhaps matching TRBD2 (6 bases). CDR3 length: 14 amino acids. Trimming took off 7 bases at V and 0 bases at J, with 13 bases between the two ends. Germline CDR1 SNHLY, CDR2 FYNNEI. The CDR3 loop is CASTSQRVSYEQYF. CDR3 bases: TGTGCCAGCACCTCTCAGCGGGTCTCCTACGAGCAGTACTTC.

The chain recombines TRBV10-3 with TRBJ2-2; 9 bases map to TRBD1. Germline CDR1 ENHRY, CDR2 SYGVKD. The CDR3 runs to 16 residues. V shed 8 bases, J shed 2 bases, and the junction held 9 bases outside the gene matches. The CDR3, as DNA: TGTGCCATCTCCGCCGGACAGGGGAGTAACACCGGGGAGCTGTTTTTT. Amino acid sequence: CAISAGQGSNTGELFF.